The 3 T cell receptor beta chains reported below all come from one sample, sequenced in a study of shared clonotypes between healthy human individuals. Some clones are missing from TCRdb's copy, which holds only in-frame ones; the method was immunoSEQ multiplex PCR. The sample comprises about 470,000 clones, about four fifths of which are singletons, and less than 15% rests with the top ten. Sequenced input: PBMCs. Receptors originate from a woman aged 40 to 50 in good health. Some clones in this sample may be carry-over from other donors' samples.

CDR3 nucleotide sequence: TGTGCCAGCACTGCCGATAGCGGGAGGTGGGAGACCCAGTACTTC. Translated: CASTADSGRWETQYF. The chain links TRBV7-6 to TRBJ2-5; 10 bases agree with TRBD2. The CDR3 is 15 amino acids. With 7 bases clipped from V and 5 bases from J, the junction kept 10 bases outside the gene matches. Germline values: CDR1 SGHVS, CDR2 FNYEAQ.

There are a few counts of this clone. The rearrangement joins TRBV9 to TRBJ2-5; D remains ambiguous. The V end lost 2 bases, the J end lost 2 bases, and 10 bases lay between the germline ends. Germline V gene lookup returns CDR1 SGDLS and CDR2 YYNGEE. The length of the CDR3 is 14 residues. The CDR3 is CASSVSLMQETQYF. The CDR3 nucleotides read TGTGCCAGCAGCGTTTCATTGATGCAAGAGACCCAGTACTTC. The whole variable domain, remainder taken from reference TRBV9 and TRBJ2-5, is DSGVTQTPKHLITATGQRVTLRCSPRSGDLSVYWYQQSLDQGLQFLIQYYNGEERAKGNILERFSAQQFPDLHSELNLSSLELGDSALYFCASSVSLMQETQYFGPGTRLLVL.

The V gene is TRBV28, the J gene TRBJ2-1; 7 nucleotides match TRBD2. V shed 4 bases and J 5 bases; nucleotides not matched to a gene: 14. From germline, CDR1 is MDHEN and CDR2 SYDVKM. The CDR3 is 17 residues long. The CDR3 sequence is CASSSGLAAWGDNEQFF. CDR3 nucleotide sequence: TGTGCCAGCAGTTCCGGGCTAGCGGCTTGGGGAGACAATGAGCAGTTCTTC.